Sequencing of this T cell receptor beta chain was carried out in a study of blood T cell repertoires in COVID-19 (dated by TCRdb to 2018 to 2021). At the level of the whole study: Samples covering the acute and convalescent phases of COVID-19 were provided by collaborators in the United States, Italy and Spain. The material from the prospective study consisted of cDNA or gDNA derived from T cells, B-cell-depleted T cells, or PBMCs. Subjects who had been exposed to COVID-19, were actively infected with it, or had recovered from it provided the deeply sampled blood TCRbeta repertoires that made up the dataset. The repertoires were made available in a free public database intended to serve as a resource for research on the immune response to SARS-CoV-2. Samples came from the ongoing ImmuneRACE study (first 160 participants) plus 1,254 subjects from 6 global collaborators. Sample metadata almost always included a de-identified subject ID, COVID-19 status, age in years and sex. Where HLA class I and class II types were available, the types were taken from metadata supplied by the sample provider, not from assay-based typing. Beyond this particular receptor, the publication reports: The amount of clinical and demographic metadata varied by source and participant and was provided uncurated.

The collaborating institutions used their own protocols to collect whole blood in K2EDTA tubes. Collaborator samples were shipped for TCRbeta analysis as frozen whole blood, isolated PBMCs, or DNA extracted from either sample type. As concerns this clone: Its recognized antigen is unknown. There are no base qualities to consult, and no much larger clone falls within one base.

TCRbeta CDR3 regions were amplified from genomic DNA using the immunoSEQ Assay, a bias-controlled multiplex PCR. The authors' pipeline ran thus. Within the assay, amplification of reference gene primers was used to estimate how many nucleated cells each sample contained. To quantify the absolute abundance of each unique TCRbeta CDR3 rearrangement, sequence reads were collapsed and filtered. For each sample, productive Simpson clonality was calculated as the square root of Simpson's diversity index over productive rearrangements. TCRdb provides this immuneACCESS table in a form limited to in-frame rearrangements. Some clones are lacking; in checked studies, under half of them reflect an unresolved V gene, and why the rest are absent is not known. V, J and clone size reflect that table, while D and trimming were determined from the DNA. For this sample there are 120,000 to 150,000 clones; 88% appear just once. The ten biggest clones cover 2.3% of the sample.

Unmatched junction bases come to 6, with V trimmed by 6 bases and J by 2 bases. Reading the germline V gene gives CDR1 SGHVS and CDR2 FQNEAQ. From the cysteine through the phenylalanine, the CDR3 covers 14 amino acids. The sequence is cut down to CDR3 DNA, 42 bases in frame from base 1. The chain joins TRBV7-8 to TRBJ1-1, with 7 junctional bases fitting TRBD1. The receptor was derived from a human donor in a cohort sampled during active COVID-19. The sequencing input was peripheral blood. The CDR3 region has the sequence CASSTRDSNTEAFF. The DNA reads TGTGCCAGCAGTACCCGGGACAGTAACACTGAAGCTTTCTTT.